The clone carrying this TCR beta chain was found many times. The antigen remains unidentified. The data were obtained in a study of CD8+CD57+ T cells in acquired aplastic anemia. General study findings and limits: Statistical testing detected no significant gap in CD8+ Simpson's diversity between patients and controls. Patients and controls were found to share some 30 CD8+ CDR3 sequences.

The CDR3 loop spans 14 amino acids. V lost 8 bases to trimming and J lost 1 base, with 12 bases between them. The patients chosen for sequencing had shown expansion of CD8+CD57+ cells (detected by flow cytometry). Blood samples were obtained from patients who had received no prior therapy. Genomic DNA provided the template from which TCR beta VDJ and CDR3 profiles were obtained. TCRdb re-analysed the reads in MiXCR, keeping a single row per CDR3 protein. The data show 150,000 to 200,000 distinct CDR3 sequences, more than 45% seen once. The chain carries TRBV12-3 or TRBV12-4 and TRBJ1-5, with a tentative D call TRBD1 (5 bases). This clonotype was sampled from a human donor with aplastic anemia. Material for sequencing was sorted CD4+, CD8+, or CD8+CD57+ T cells (not recorded which) from PBMCs. In DNA form, the CDR3 reads TGTGCCAGCCGGGGGTCTTGGAGCAATCAGCCCCAGCATTTT. This codes for CASRGSWSNQPQHF.